The subject of this entry is one T cell receptor beta chain. Its recognized antigen is unknown. It has no much larger one-base neighbor in the sample; base qualities were not kept. For the CD8 naive samples, CD45RO-negative cells were positively selected for CCR7, yielding a CD45RA+CCR7+ population from which TemRA cells were excluded. Healthy HIV-negative adults with no recently reported acute infections or vaccinations were included as donors. All donors were Caucasian adults living in Nashville, Tennessee, USA. After blood collection by leukapheresis, PBMCs were isolated using Ficoll-Histopaque density gradient centrifugation and then cryopreserved in the vapor phase of liquid nitrogen. Purity and quantity of every magnetically sorted T cell population were checked by analytical flow cytometry. Genomic DNA was isolated from every sorted fraction and measured by UV absorbance on a Nanodrop 2000c.

The CDR3, from cysteine to phenylalanine, totals 14 residues. Only the CDR3 DNA is retained, 42 bases long and in frame from the first base. Relative to germline, V is 2 bases shorter and J is 4 bases shorter, with 13 bases between their ends. CDR1 and CDR2 are drawn from the germline V gene: SGDLS, YYNGEE. TCR CDR3 regions were amplified from genomic DNA by multiplex PCR using the deep immunoSEQ assay. Genomic DNA extracted from each cell subset was distributed evenly over all wells of several immunoSEQ 96-well plates, and each plate served as one replicate. For sorted subsets, each replicate PCR was loaded with 200 ng genomic DNA, equivalent to 25,000 to 30,000 T cell genomes. The purified libraries were quantified using a Qubit 3.0 fluorometer, sized with a Bioanalyzer 2100, and then quantified again using the KAPA Library Quantification kit. Each immunoSEQ 96-well plate was sequenced on its own single-read 150-cycle Illumina NextSeq 550 flow cell. The paper's processing steps were these. Because only junctional sequences without quality scores were contained in the immunoSEQ output, filtering matching that applied to full-length reads could not be performed. Sequences were annotated with PyIR, a Python wrapper for IgBLAST v1.9, and V/J genes and CDR3 were assigned using IMGT germline references. Reads were filtered out if the reads had weak V/J assignments (E-value above 1e-6), no CDR3, stop codons, out-of-frame junctions, or ambiguous translated residues. V3J clonotypes were defined as sequences sharing the same inferred V gene, J gene, and CDR3 amino acid sequence. Percentage overlap between repertoires was calculated by dividing the number of shared unique clonotypes by the size of the smaller repertoire. Three approaches were used to assess repertoire richness: RTK rarefaction, the Chao1 estimator, and Recon v2.1 estimates of unobserved clonotypes. OLGA was used to compute generation probabilities for all TCRbeta clonotypes that the gDNA method yielded from a handful of donors. This immuneACCESS table, as held by TCRdb, lists in-frame sequences with V and J called but not all clones. Of the missing ones, under half trace to an unresolved V gene in checked studies; the others have no known cause. Clone size and the V and J calls come from that table; the DNA yielded D and trimming. This sample lists about 2 million clones; about 95% were detected once. The ten largest clonotypes hold more than 0.95% of the sample.

The source of the sample is a study of shared clonotypes between healthy human individuals (TCRdb year 2020). The study in broad terms: A few men and two women, aged 18 to 49 years, made up the cohort. For each donor, three plates each were used for CD4 naive and CD4 memory, two plates were used for CD8 naive, and one plate was used for CD8 memory. To estimate repertoire size and how much clonotype sharing occurs between individuals, the study deeply sequenced the blood TCR repertoires of roughly 5 healthy adults. Libraries were prepared and TCR repertoires were sequenced by different laboratories using diverse techniques, in order to increase sequencing depth and limit assay-specific biases. Leukapheresis yielded between about 0.94 and 10 billion PBMCs per donor. General study outcomes and caveats: Roughly 5% of naive CD4, roughly 3.6% of naive CD8, approximately 2% of memory CD4, and less than 0.45% of memory CD8 clonotypes were shared across a few donors. Naive subsets generally had larger estimated clonotype richness than memory subsets. Incomplete sequencing was indicated by rarefaction of sorted-subset datasets, despite the large sequencing depth. Compared with non-shared clonotypes, the clonotypes found in all four sorted-subset donors had higher generation probabilities. Pairwise subsampling led to the expectation that sequencing depth would affect the degree of clonotype sharing among donors. The genetic and exposure-history diversity represented was limited by the small number of donors. Only blood was sampled, and tissue TCR repertoires likely differ from those in blood.

Sequenced material: naive CD8+ T cells sorted from blood. The cell subset or site label, read with the paper, signifies: CD45RA+CCR7+. The chain links TRBV9 with TRBJ2-7, with an unclear D gene assignment. This TCR derives from a man aged 18 to 29 in good health. The CDR3 has the sequence CASSVASYPYEQYF. DNA sequence: TGTGCCAGCAGCGTCGCGAGTTATCCATACGAGCAGTACTTC.